This T cell receptor (beta chain) stems from a study of cytomegalovirus exposure and HLA in healthy donors. Overall study: From donors who were HLA-typed, an early data release held approximately 91 million unique TCRs.

Trimming left V 0 bases short and J 6 bases short, with 7 bases between. Germline V gene data show CDR1 as SGHRS and CDR2 as YFSETQ. The CDR3 has 13 amino acids. PCR was performed using 60 Vbeta and 13 Jbeta primers. Clones were read by immunoSEQ multiplex PCR, and TCRdb kept only the in-frame ones, dropping some. The data contain about 120,000 clones, 70% to 80% of them seen just once; the ten biggest clones take up 10% to 15%. The sequence was obtained from a woman aged 40 to 49 in good health and CMV-seropositive. This chain links TRBV5-1 with TRBJ2-1; D gene ambiguous. Sample: PBMCs. The CDR3 nucleotides are TGCGCCAGCAGCTTGGGCGTTGCCAATGAGCAGTTCTTC. Translation gives CASSLGVANEQFF.